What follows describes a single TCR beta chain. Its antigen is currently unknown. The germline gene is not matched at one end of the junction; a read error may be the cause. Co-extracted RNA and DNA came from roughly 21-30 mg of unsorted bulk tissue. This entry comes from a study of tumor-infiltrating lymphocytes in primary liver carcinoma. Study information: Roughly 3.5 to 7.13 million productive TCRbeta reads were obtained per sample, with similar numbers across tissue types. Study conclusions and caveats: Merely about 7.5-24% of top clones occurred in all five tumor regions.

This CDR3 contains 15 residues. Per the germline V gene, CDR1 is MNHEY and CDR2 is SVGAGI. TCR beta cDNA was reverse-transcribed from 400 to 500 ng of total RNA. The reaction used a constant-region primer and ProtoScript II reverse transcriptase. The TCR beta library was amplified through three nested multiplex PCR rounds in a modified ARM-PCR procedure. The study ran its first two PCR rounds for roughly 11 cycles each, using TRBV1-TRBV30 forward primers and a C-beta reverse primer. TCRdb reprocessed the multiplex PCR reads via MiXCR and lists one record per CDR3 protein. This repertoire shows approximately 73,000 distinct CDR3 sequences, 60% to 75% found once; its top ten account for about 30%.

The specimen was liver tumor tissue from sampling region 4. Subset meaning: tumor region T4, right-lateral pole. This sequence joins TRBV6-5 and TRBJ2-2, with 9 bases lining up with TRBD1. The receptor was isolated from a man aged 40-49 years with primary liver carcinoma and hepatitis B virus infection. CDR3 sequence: CAGSRDRDDTGELFF. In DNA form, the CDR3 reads TGTGCCGGCAGTCGGGACAGGGACGACACCGGGGAGCTGTTTTTT.